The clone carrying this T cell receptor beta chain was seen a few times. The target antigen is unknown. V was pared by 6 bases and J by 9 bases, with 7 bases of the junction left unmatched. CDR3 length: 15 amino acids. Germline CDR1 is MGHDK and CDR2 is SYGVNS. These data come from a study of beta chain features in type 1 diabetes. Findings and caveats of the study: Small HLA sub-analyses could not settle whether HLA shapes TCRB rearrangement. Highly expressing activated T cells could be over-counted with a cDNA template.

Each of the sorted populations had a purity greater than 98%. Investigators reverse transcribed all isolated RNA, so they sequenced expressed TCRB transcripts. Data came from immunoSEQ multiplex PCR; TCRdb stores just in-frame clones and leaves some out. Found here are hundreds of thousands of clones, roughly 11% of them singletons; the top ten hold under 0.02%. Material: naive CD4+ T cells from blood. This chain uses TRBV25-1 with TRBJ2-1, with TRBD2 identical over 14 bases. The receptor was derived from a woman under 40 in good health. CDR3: CASSIPGLAGAEQFF. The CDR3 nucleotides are TGTGCCAGCAGCATCCCGGGACTAGCGGGAGCTGAGCAGTTCTTC. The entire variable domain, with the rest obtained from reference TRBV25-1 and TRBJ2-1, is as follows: EADIYQTPRYLVIGTGKKITLECSQTMGHDKMYWYQQDPGMELHLIHYSYGVNSTEKGDLSSESTVSRIRTEHFPLTLESARPSHTSQYLCASSIPGLAGAEQFFGPGTRLTVL.